Sequencing of this T cell receptor beta chain was carried out in a study of cytomegalovirus exposure and HLA in healthy donors. Findings and limits, study-wide: Highest at DRB1 and lowest at HLA-C, TCR association rates differed among HLA loci in a later analysis. Common viral pathogens seemed, in a later analysis, to connect with several of the most significant clusters. TCR sequences were mostly rare, though some public TCRs occurred in many donors.

Concerning this clone itself: Its antigen remains unidentified.

This CDR3 has 17 amino acids. Trimming stripped 2 bases from V and 8 bases from J, with 21 bases between. Germline V gene data show CDR1 as MGHDK and CDR2 as SYGVNS. Amplification used 60 Vbeta primers and 13 Jbeta primers. The table came from immunoSEQ multiplex PCR; TCRdb's copy has only in-frame clones and leaves some out. Altogether about 140,000 clones are present, just under 85% being singletons, with the ten largest covering about 1.4%. The specimen sequenced was PBMCs. V usage is TRBV25-1 and J usage is TRBJ2-2; a possible D gene is TRBD2 (5 bases). The clonotype was recovered from a man aged 25 to 40 in good health and CMV-seropositive. CDR3: CASSEAGRSRGRGELFF. In nucleotides, the CDR3 is TGTGCCAGCAGTGAAGCGGGTCGGAGCCGAGGCCGAGGGGAGCTGTTTTTT.